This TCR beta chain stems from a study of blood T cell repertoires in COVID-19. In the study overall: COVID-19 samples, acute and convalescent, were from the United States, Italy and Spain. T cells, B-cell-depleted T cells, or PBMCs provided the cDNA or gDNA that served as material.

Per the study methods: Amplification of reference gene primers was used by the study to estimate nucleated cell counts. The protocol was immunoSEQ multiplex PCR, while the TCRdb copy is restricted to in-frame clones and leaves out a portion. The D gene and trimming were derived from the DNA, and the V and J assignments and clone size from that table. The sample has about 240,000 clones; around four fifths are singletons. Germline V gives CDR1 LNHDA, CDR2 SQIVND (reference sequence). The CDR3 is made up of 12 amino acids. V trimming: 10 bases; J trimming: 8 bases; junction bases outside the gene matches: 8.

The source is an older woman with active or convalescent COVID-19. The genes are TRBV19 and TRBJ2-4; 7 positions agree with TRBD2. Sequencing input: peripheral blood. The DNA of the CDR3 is TGTGCCACCCGGGCCCGGGGGGACATTCAGTACTTC. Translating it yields CATRARGDIQYF.